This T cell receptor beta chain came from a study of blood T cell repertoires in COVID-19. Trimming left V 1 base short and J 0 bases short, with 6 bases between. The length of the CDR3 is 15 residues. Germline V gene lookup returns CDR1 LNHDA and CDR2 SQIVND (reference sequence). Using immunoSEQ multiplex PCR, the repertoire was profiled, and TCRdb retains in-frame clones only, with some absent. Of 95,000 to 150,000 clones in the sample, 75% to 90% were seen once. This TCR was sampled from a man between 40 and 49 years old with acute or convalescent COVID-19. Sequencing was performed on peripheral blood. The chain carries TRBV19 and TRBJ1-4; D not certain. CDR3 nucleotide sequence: TGTGCCAGTAGTATAGGGTACTCAACTAATGAAAAACTGTTTTTT. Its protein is CASSIGYSTNEKLFF.